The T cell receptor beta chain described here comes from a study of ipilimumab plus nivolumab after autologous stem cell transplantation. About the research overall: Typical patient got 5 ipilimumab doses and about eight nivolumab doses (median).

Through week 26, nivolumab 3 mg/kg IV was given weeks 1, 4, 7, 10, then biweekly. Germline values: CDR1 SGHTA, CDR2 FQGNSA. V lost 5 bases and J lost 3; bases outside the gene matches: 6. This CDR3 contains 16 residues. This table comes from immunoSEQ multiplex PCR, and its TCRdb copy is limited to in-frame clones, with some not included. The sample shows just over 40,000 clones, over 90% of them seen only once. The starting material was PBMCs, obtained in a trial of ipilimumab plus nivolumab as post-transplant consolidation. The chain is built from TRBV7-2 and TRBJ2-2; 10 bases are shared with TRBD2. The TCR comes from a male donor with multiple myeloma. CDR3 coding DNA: TGTGCCAGCAGCCCCGCTAGCGGGAGACACACCGGGGAGCTGTTTTTT. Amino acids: CASSPASGRHTGELFF.